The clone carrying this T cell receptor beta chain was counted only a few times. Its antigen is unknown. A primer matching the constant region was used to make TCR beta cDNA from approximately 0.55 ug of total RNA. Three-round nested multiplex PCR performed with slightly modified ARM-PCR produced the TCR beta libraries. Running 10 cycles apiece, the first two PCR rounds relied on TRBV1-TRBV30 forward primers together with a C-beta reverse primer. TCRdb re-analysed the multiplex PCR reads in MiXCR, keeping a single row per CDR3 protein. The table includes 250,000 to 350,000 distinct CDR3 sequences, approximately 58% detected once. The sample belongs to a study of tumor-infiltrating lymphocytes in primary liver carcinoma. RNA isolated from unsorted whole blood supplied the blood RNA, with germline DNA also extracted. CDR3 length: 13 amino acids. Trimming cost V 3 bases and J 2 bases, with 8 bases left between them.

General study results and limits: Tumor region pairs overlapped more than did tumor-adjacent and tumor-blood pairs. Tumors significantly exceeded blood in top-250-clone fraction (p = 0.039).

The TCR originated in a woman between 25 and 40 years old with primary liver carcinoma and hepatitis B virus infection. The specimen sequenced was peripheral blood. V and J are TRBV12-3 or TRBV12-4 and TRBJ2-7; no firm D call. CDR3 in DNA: TGTGCCAGCAGTTTCTTGGGGACCTACGAGCAGTACTTC. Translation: CASSFLGTYEQYF.